This passage covers 32 T cell receptor beta chains from one sample sequenced in a study of T cells in Graves' hyperthyroidism and ophthalmopathy. TCR beta CDR3 sequences were amplified from RNA transcripts. First-round RT-PCR targeting the TCR CDR3 was performed with the HTBI primer set. TCRdb reprocessed the multiplex PCR reads with MiXCR, giving one entry per CDR3 protein. The table lists about 380,000 distinct CDR3 sequences, about a fifth of them singletons. Sequences were obtained from blood. The receptors shown here come from a man younger than 35 with Graves' ophthalmopathy.

In its sample, this clonotype was seen many times. The CDR3 sequence is CASGQFKNTEAFF. In DNA form, the CDR3 reads TGTGCCAGCGGACAGTTTAAGAACACTGAAGCTTTCTTT. The rearrangement links TRBV2 to TRBJ1-1; tentatively, D is TRBD1 (6 bases). The CDR3 is made up of 13 amino acids. Trimming cost V 8 bases and J 1 base, with 11 bases left between them. The germline V gene encodes CDR1 SNHLY and CDR2 FYNNEI.

This clonotype appeared a few times. V and J are TRBV12-3 or TRBV12-4 and TRBJ1-3, with D tentatively TRBD1 (5 bases). This CDR3 is 20 amino acids long. The V end was cut by 6 bases, the J end by 0 bases, with 27 bases between. The CDR3: CASRLSGGRALLSSGNTIYF. CDR3 nucleotides: TGTGCCAGCAGGTTAAGCGGGGGACGAGCCCTACTATCCTCTGGAAACACCATATATTTT.

This clonotype was counted at least ten times. The chain carries TRBV12-3 or TRBV12-4 and TRBJ1-4; maybe TRBD1 (5 bases). CDR3 length: 14 residues. Trimming pared 5 bases from V and 8 bases from J, leaving 15 bases between. The CDR3 is CASSPRGGSEKLFF. The CDR3 nucleotides are TGTGCCAGCAGTCCCCGTGGGGGATCAGAAAAACTGTTTTTT.

Note on this clonotype: Given a much more abundant clone one base away, this may be a read error. The CDR3 DNA is TGCAGTGCTCGGCGCGACACGAGTCAGCCCCAGCATTTT. Amino acid sequence: CSARRDTSQPQHF. The chain joins TRBV20-1 to TRBJ1-5; D call uncertain. CDR1 DFQATT and CDR2 SNEGSKA come from the germline V gene (reference sequence). The V end was cut by 5 bases, the J end by 6 bases, with 14 bases between. The CDR3 runs 13 residues.

This clonotype was found many times. This rearrangement joins TRBV2 to TRBJ1-1, with 8 nucleotides matching TRBD1. The CDR3 contains 13 residues. J was trimmed by 7 bases and V by 8 bases; bases with no gene match: 9. Germline CDR1 and CDR2: SNHLY and FYNNEI. The CDR3 bases are TGTGCCAGCCTGGACAGGGCCTGGGGTGAAGCTTTCTTT. It codes for CASLDRAWGEAFF.

As regards this clonotype: A much larger clone sits a single nucleotide away, making a read error possible. V and J are TRBV20-1 and TRBJ1-1; tentative D call: TRBD1 (5 bases). Germline CDR1 reads DFQATT; CDR2 reads SNEGSKA (reference sequence). This CDR3 contains 11 residues. The germline V and J ends were trimmed by 1 base and 11 bases, with 11 bases remaining between them. The CDR3 DNA sequence: TGCAGTGCTAGAGTCCGGGGGGAGGCTTTCTTT. This encodes CSARVRGEAFF.

This clonotype was seen at least ten times. V and J are TRBV3-1 and TRBJ1-4, with D tentatively TRBD1 (6 bases). The V end lost 0 bases, the J end lost 10 bases, and 12 bases lay between the germline ends. Germline CDR1 is LGHDT and CDR2 is YNNKEL (reference sequence). The CDR3 runs to 14 residues. CDR3 bases: TGTGCCAGCAGCCAAGAGGGGGCAGGGCGAAAACTGTTTTTT. Translating it yields CASSQEGAGRKLFF.

This clonotype was detected only a few times. The chain is built from TRBV10-3 and TRBJ2-5, with a tentative D call TRBD1 (6 bases). The CDR3 length is 13 residues. The germline V gene has CDR1 ENHRY and CDR2 SYGVKD. Trimming removed 6 bases from V and 1 base from J, with 9 bases in between. The CDR3 DNA follows: TGTGCCATCAGAGCAGGGGTCCAAGAGACCCAGTACTTC. The encoded protein is CAIRAGVQETQYF.

The rearrangement links TRBV11-2 to TRBJ2-1, with 8 bases fitting TRBD2. The V and J ends lost 6 bases and 4 bases, in that order; junction bases with no gene match: 8. Germline CDR1 reads SGHAT; CDR2 reads FQNNGV. The CDR3 has 15 amino acids. This CDR3 is CASRLSGGGYNEQFF. In DNA, the CDR3 is TGTGCCAGCAGATTAAGCGGGGGAGGATACAATGAGCAGTTCTTC.

This clonotype occurred many times. The V call is TRBV11-2, the J call TRBJ2-7; 13 positions agree with TRBD2. With V trimmed by 5 bases and J by 7 bases, 8 bases remained unmatched. The germline V gene encodes CDR1 SGHAT and CDR2 FQNNGV. The CDR3 has 15 residues. In DNA, the CDR3 is TGTGCCAGCAGCCCCCGATTGACTAGCGGGGGGGAGCAGTACTTC. Translating it yields CASSPRLTSGGEQYF.

This clonotype was counted many times. The chain has TRBV6-1 and TRBJ2-5, with TRBD2 identical over 10 bases. V shed 8 bases, J shed 2 bases, and the junction held 8 bases outside the gene matches. CDR3 length equals 15 residues. Germline V gives CDR1 MNHNS, CDR2 SASEGT. DNA for the CDR3: TGTGCCAGCTCCGATAGCGGGGGGCTACAAGAGACCCAGTACTTC. Amino acid sequence: CASSDSGGLQETQYF.

This clonotype has a count of ten or more. The chain employs TRBV2 and TRBJ2-1; 9 bases are shared with TRBD1. The germline gives CDR1 SNHLY, CDR2 FYNNEI. Germline trimming cut 6 bases from V and 1 base from J; bases unmatched to any gene: 10. CDR3 size: 17 residues. The CDR3 DNA sequence: TGTGCCAGCAGCAAGGGACAGGGTATAGAGTCCTACAATGAGCAGTTCTTC. Translating gives CASSKGQGIESYNEQFF. The complete variable domain, with remaining parts taken from reference TRBV2 and TRBJ2-1, reads EPEVTQTPSHQVTQMGQEVILRCVPISNHLYFYWYRQILGQKVEFLVSFYNNEISEKSEIFDDQFSVERPDGSNFTLKIRSTKLEDSAMYFCASSKGQGIESYNEQFFGPGTRLTVL.

This clonotype has ten or more counts. This chain connects TRBV12-3 or TRBV12-4 to TRBJ1-5; possibly TRBD1 for D (5 bases). The CDR3 runs 14 residues. The V and J ends lost 6 bases and 3 bases respectively, with 12 bases between them. In DNA, the CDR3 is TGTGCCAGCAGCCGCACAGGAGACAATCAGCCCCAGCATTTT. Encoded protein: CASSRTGDNQPQHF.

This chain uses TRBV20-1 with TRBJ2-3; D unclear. The CDR3 sequence is 14 residues long. Trimming took 2 bases from V and 0 from J, leaving 9 bases between them. Germline V gene lookup returns CDR1 DFQATT and CDR2 SNEGSKA (reference sequence). CDR3 nucleotides: TGCAGTGCTAGATATGTCTCTAGCACAGATACGCAGTATTTT. This sequence encodes CSARYVSSTDTQYF.

This chain links TRBV2 with TRBJ1-1, with 12 bases that match TRBD1. Looked up from germline, CDR1 is SNHLY and CDR2 is FYNNEI. J gave up 7 bases and V 8 bases, and 5 bases lay outside the gene matches. CDR3 length equals 13 residues. The CDR3 nucleotides are TGTGCCAGCTACCGGGACAGGGGGCTTGAAGCTTTCTTT. Its protein is CASYRDRGLEAFF.

A note on this clonotype: This may stem from a read error, because a much larger clone lies one nucleotide away. The V gene is TRBV5-5, the J gene TRBJ2-1, with 11 bases matching TRBD2. There are 17 residues in the CDR3. V shed 0 bases, J shed 3 bases, and the junction held 5 bases outside the gene matches. The germline CDR1 and CDR2 sequences are SGHKS and YYEKEE (reference sequence). This chain's CDR3 is CASSLVASGGIYNEQFF. CDR3 nucleotide sequence: TGTGCCAGCAGCTTGGTAGCTAGCGGGGGGATCTACAATGAGCAGTTCTTC.

The J gene is TRBJ2-1, the V gene TRBV6-1, with 11 positions matching TRBD2. The CDR3 length is 15 residues. Germline V gene lookup returns CDR1 MNHNS and CDR2 SASEGT. After removal of 10 bases from V and 6 bases from J, the junction contained 11 bases not matched to a gene. The CDR3 DNA is TGTGCCACCCTTAAGATAGCGGGGGGGAGCAATGAGCAGTTCTTC. Protein product: CATLKIAGGSNEQFF.

This clonotype has more than one count but fewer than ten. V is TRBV6-5 and J is TRBJ2-5; 11 nucleotides match TRBD2. The length of the CDR3 is 15 residues. With V trimmed by 6 bases and J by 1 base, 4 bases remained unmatched. The germline V gene encodes CDR1 MNHEY and CDR2 SVGAGI. CDR3 loop: CASRLAGGGQETQYF. CDR3 coding DNA: TGTGCCAGCAGATTAGCGGGGGGGGGCCAAGAGACCCAGTACTTC.

This clonotype was found many times. The rearrangement uses TRBV20-1 and TRBJ2-5, with 7 nucleotides matching TRBD1. Germline lookup yields CDR1 DFQATT and CDR2 SNEGSKA (reference sequence). J was trimmed by 5 bases and V by 7 bases; bases with no gene match: 16. CDR3 size: 15 residues. This CDR3 is CSVQVPGQPGETQYF. The CDR3 DNA reads TGCAGTGTTCAAGTCCCGGGACAGCCCGGCGAGACCCAGTACTTC.

This clonotype showed up many times. V is TRBV28 and J is TRBJ1-1; 9 nucleotides line up with TRBD1. Germline-derived CDR1 and CDR2 are MDHEN and SYDVKM. V shed 4 bases, J shed 2 bases, and the junction held 11 bases outside the gene matches. The CDR3 runs 17 residues. As DNA, the CDR3 is TGTGCCAGCAGTTCACCACAGGGGGCAACAACTAACACTGAAGCTTTCTTT. Translating it yields CASSSPQGATTNTEAFF.

This clonotype occurred many times. V is TRBV4-2 and J is TRBJ2-3; D is uncertain. V gave up 0 bases and J gave up 1 base, with 11 bases separating them. CDR3 size: 16 residues. CDR1 and CDR2 from the germline V gene are LGHNA and YNFKEQ. CDR3 DNA sequence: TGTGCCAGCAGCCAAGACGCCTACCAAGGCACAGATACGCAGTATTTT. Amino acid sequence: CASSQDAYQGTDTQYF.

The table lists this clonotype with a few counts. V gene TRBV27 combines with J gene TRBJ2-7; D possibly corresponds to TRBD2 (6 bases). The V gene lost 9 bases and the J gene lost 1 base, with 16 bases spanning the gap. This CDR3 spans 14 amino acids. CDR1 MNHEY and CDR2 SMNVEV come from the germline V gene (reference sequence). CDR3 nucleotides: TGTGCCAGTCGTATAGCGGTTACTTCCTACGAGCAGTACTTC. Its protein is CASRIAVTSYEQYF.

At least ten counts were recorded for this clonotype. The rearrangement links TRBV2 to TRBJ1-1; D remains unclear. Trimming shortened V by 4 bases and J by 8 bases, and 20 bases separated the two germline ends. CDR3 length equals 15 residues. Germline CDR1 reads SNHLY; CDR2 reads FYNNEI. CDR3 protein: CASSVGPALTVEAFF. The CDR3 DNA is TGTGCCAGCAGTGTTGGGCCCGCCTTGACGGTAGAAGCTTTCTTT.

This clonotype was counted a few times. This chain connects TRBV6-2 or TRBV6-3 to TRBJ2-3, with 12 bases lining up with TRBD2. V lost 3 bases and J lost 1; bases outside the gene matches: 5. The CDR3 contains 17 residues. From germline, CDR1 is MNHEY and CDR2 SVGEGT. The CDR3 DNA follows: TGTGCCAGCAGTTATCTAGCGGGGGGGCAAGGCACAGATACGCAGTATTTT. Amino acids: CASSYLAGGQGTDTQYF.

This clonotype was observed at least ten times. The V and J genes are TRBV6-5 and TRBJ1-2; D perhaps matches TRBD1 (5 bases). The CDR3 has 16 residues. Trimming removed 0 bases at V and 3 bases at J, with 14 bases between. Per germline, CDR1 MNHEY and CDR2 SVGAGI. DNA for the CDR3: TGTGCCAGCAGTTACTCGATGCGGACACGGGACTATGGCTACACCTTC. Translation: CASSYSMRTRDYGYTF.

J is TRBJ2-1 and V is TRBV2, with D possibly being TRBD2 (6 bases). CDR3 length: 16 residues. Trimming stripped 6 bases from V and 9 bases from J, with 24 bases between. Germline V lookup: CDR1 SNHLY, CDR2 FYNNEI. The CDR3 loop reads CASSTSAGDPFGEQFF. CDR3 DNA sequence: TGTGCCAGCAGCACCTCAGCGGGCGACCCGTTCGGTGAGCAGTTCTTC.

Worth noting for this clonotype: This clone may be a read error of a much larger clone one base away. This chain joins TRBV6-8 and TRBJ1-1, with 7 bases matching TRBD1. Germline V gene lookup returns CDR1 MNHGY and CDR2 SAAAGT. This CDR3 is built from 15 residues. The CDR3 here is CTSILDRGLGTEAFF. The CDR3 DNA follows: TGTACCAGCATCTTAGATAGGGGGCTTGGCACTGAAGCTTTCTTT.

This clonotype was detected a few times. V and J are TRBV9 and TRBJ2-1, with 9 nucleotides matching TRBD2. CDR1 is SGDLS and CDR2 is YYNGEE in the germline V gene. The V segment lost 4 bases and the J segment 7 bases; nucleotides outside the gene matches: 6. The CDR3 runs 14 residues. The CDR3 here is CASSRGGASNEQFF. In nucleotides, the CDR3 is TGTGCCAGCAGCCGCGGGGGGGCCAGTAATGAGCAGTTCTTC.

This clonotype was found many times. J is TRBJ2-7 and V is TRBV12-3 or TRBV12-4; unclear D gene. Trimming pared 6 bases from V and 0 bases from J, leaving 12 bases between. The CDR3 is made up of 14 amino acids. The CDR3 spells CASSMRYSSYEQYF. The CDR3 DNA follows: TGTGCCAGCAGCATGAGATATTCCTCCTACGAGCAGTACTTC.

In its sample, this clonotype was seen many times. This chain links TRBV5-1 with TRBJ1-2; D might be TRBD1 (5 bases). CDR1 SGHRS and CDR2 YFSETQ come from the germline V gene. CDR3 length: 16 residues. V gave up 0 bases and J gave up 9 bases, with 21 bases separating them. In DNA, the CDR3 is TGCGCCAGCAGCTTGGCCCTGCGCCGGGACGCGGGAAGCTACACCTTC. This translates into CASSLALRRDAGSYTF.

This clonotype was recorded a few times. The V and J genes are TRBV18 and TRBJ1-6; D call uncertain. The V gene lost 8 bases and the J gene lost 10 bases, with 12 bases spanning the gap. The CDR3 length is 12 residues. In germline, CDR1 is KGHSH, CDR2 LQKENI. CDR3 DNA: TGTGCCAGCCGACTGGAGAGATCACCCCTCCACTTT. Protein sequence: CASRLERSPLHF.

There are many counts of this clonotype. The genes are TRBV7-9 and TRBJ2-7, with 8 bases identical to TRBD2. Germline loops: CDR1 SEHNR, CDR2 FQNEAQ (reference sequence). With V trimmed by 5 bases and J by 4 bases, 13 bases remained unmatched. This CDR3 region has 16 residues. The CDR3 protein is CASSPRISGGRYEQYF. CDR3 coding DNA: TGTGCCAGCAGCCCCCGAATAAGCGGGGGTCGGTACGAGCAGTACTTC.